This T cell receptor (beta chain) was observed in a study of CD4 T cells in relation to SARS-CoV-2 and coronaviruses. Unexposed donor CD4+ T cells date from about 2011-2018, before the COVID-19 pandemic. Assay: immunoSEQ multiplex PCR; the TCRdb copy retains only in-frame clones and omits some. This sample has about 65,000 clones; 85% to 90% occur once, and the top ten carry about 1.6%. The TCR was taken from a human donor in good health. The sample taken for sequencing was memory CD4+ T cells from PBMCs.

CDR3 in amino acids: CASSLETISEQYF. In nucleotides, the CDR3 is TGTGCCAGCAGCTTAGAGACTATCTCCGAGCAGTACTTC. The chain links TRBV7-2 to TRBJ2-7; D perhaps matches TRBD2 (5 bases). The V and J ends lost 1 base and 6 bases respectively, with 10 bases between them. Germline V CDR1 and CDR2: SGHTA, FQGNSA. The CDR3 runs to 13 residues.